This T cell receptor beta chain was sequenced in a study of T cell responses to AZD1222 COVID-19 vaccine. Study information: Analysis merged second doses at about 4 or about 12 weeks.

About this clone: Its specificity is not known.

Study-wide points: Spike-spanning, vaccine-associated CD4 TCRs were dominant at 160-218 and 743-854.

Method: immunoSEQ multiplex PCR; TCRdb's copy keeps in-frame clones and lacks some. The top ten clones hold about 20% of a sample with 100,000 to 130,000 clones, roughly 89% of them seen once. The V gene's germline CDR1 is SEHNR and CDR2 FQNEAQ (reference sequence). V shed 5 bases and J shed 12 bases, with 23 bases lying between them. This CDR3 has 14 residues. The chain links TRBV7-9 to TRBJ2-7, with a tentative D call TRBD2 (5 bases). The sequenced sample was peripheral blood, obtained on day 0 of AZD1222 vaccination. The receptor comes from an adult in good health. The CDR3 is CASSPEGDEKSAYF. The CDR3 coding sequence is TGTGCCAGCAGCCCAGAGGGAGACGAAAAGTCGGCGTACTTC.